These 6 T cell receptor beta chains share one sample of origin, sequenced in a study of regulatory T cells in long-lasting Graves disease. Time point reported: newly diagnosed GD, antithyroid drugs for less than 3 months. Preparation of the TCR library used RNA extracted from PBMCs. Arm-PCR of CDR3 regions with iRepertoire HTBI primers generated TCR beta libraries. TCRdb itself ran the multiplex PCR reads through MiXCR, one entry per CDR3 protein. The sample has approximately 540,000 distinct CDR3 sequences, around 13% seen once; the top ten hold roughly 8.9%. In addition, the sample was reused for a study of T cells in Graves' hyperthyroidism and ophthalmopathy.

This specimen consisted of peripheral blood mononuclear cells (PBMCs), obtained at new diagnosis, from a patient treated with antithyroid drugs. These receptors all stem from a woman in her twenties or thirties with Graves disease.

This rearrangement joins TRBV18 to TRBJ2-2; TRBD2 aligns across 11 bases. Germline CDR1 is KGHSH and CDR2 is LQKENI. This CDR3 is 16 amino acids long. V was pared by 0 bases and J by 4 bases, with 1 base of the junction left unmatched. In DNA form, the CDR3 reads TGTGCCAGCTCACCACCCGGACTAGCGGGCACCGGGGAGCTGTTTTTT. It encodes CASSPPGLAGTGELFF.

Only a few counts were recorded for this clonotype. The chain recombines TRBV20-1 with TRBJ2-7, with TRBD1 as a possible D gene (6 bases). Trimming took 5 bases from V and 9 from J, leaving 11 bases between them. This CDR3 region has 10 residues. CDR1 and CDR2 from the germline V gene are DFQATT and SNEGSKA (reference sequence). CDR3 sequence reads: CSAFIQGQYF. The CDR3 DNA reads TGCAGTGCTTTCATACAGGGGCAGTACTTC.

This clonotype was seen ten or more times. The chain employs TRBV5-6 and TRBJ1-1; TRBD1 aligns across 7 bases. Per the germline V gene, CDR1 is SGHDT and CDR2 is YYEEEE. The ends lost 3 bases at V and 1 base at J; junction bases unmatched: 6. This CDR3 is 15 amino acids long. In nucleotides, the CDR3 is TGTGCCAGCAGCTGGGGGACAGCCTCGAACACTGAAGCTTTCTTT. Its protein product is CASSWGTASNTEAFF.

This clonotype was found many times. This chain links TRBV11-2 with TRBJ2-7; 7 bases match TRBD2. CDR1 SGHAT and CDR2 FQNNGV come from the germline V gene. The CDR3 loop spans 16 amino acids. V lost 3 bases to trimming and J lost 3 bases; unmatched junction nucleotides: 11. The CDR3, as DNA: TGTGCCAGCAGCTTCGTCTTAGGGCCGGGAGGCTACGAGCAGTACTTC. It is translated as CASSFVLGPGGYEQYF.

The chain couples TRBV5-1 to TRBJ2-7; no clear D gene. The germline V gene has CDR1 SGHRS and CDR2 YFSETQ. Trimming removed 4 bases at V and 2 bases at J, with 13 bases between. This CDR3 is 14 amino acids long. The CDR3 DNA reads as TGCGCCAGCAGCCTACGCCCGCTAGCCTACGAGCAGTACTTC. Its translation is CASSLRPLAYEQYF.

This clonotype was seen many times. The rearrangement links TRBV4-3 to TRBJ2-7; 7 bases line up with TRBD1. With 1 base clipped from V and 5 bases from J, the junction kept 8 bases outside the gene matches. The CDR3 has 15 amino acids. CDR1 and CDR2 from the germline V gene are LGHNA and YSLEER. The CDR3 region is CASSQVLGRGNEQYF. CDR3 sequence (DNA): TGCGCCAGCAGCCAAGTCCTAGGCAGGGGGAACGAGCAGTACTTC.